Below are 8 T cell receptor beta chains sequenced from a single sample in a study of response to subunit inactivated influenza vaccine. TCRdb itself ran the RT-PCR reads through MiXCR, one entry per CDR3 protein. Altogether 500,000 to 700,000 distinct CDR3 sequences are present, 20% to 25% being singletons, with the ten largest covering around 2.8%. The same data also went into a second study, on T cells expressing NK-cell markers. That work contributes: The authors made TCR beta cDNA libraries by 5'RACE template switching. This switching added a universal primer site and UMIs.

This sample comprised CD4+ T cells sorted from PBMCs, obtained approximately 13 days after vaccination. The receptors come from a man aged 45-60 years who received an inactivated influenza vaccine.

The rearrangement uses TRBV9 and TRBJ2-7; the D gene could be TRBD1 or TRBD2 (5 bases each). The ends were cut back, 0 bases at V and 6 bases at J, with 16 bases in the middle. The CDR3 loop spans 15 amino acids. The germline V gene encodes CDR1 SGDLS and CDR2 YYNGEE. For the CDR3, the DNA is TGTGCCAGCAGCGTAGGTCGGGACCCCCCGAGCGAGCAGTACTTC. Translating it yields CASSVGRDPPSEQYF.

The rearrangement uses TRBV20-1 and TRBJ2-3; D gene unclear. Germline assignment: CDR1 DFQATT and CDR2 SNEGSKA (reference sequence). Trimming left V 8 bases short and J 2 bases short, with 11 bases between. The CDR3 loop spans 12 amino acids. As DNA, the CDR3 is TGCAGTTCCCGGCCTAACACAGATACGCAGTATTTT. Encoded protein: CSSRPNTDTQYF.

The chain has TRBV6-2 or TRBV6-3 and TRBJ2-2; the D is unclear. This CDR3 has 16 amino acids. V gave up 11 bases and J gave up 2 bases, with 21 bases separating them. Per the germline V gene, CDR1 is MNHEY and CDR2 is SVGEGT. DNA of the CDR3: TGTGCCGGGTCCAAGTCACCGACTCAAAACACCGGGGAGCTGTTTTTT. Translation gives CAGSKSPTQNTGELFF.

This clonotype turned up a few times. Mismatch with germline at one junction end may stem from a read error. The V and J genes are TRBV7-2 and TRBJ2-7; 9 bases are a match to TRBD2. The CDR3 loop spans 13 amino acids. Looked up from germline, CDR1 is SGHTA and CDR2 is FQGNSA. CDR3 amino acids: CASSLAGAPLIYF. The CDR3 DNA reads TGTGCCAGCAGTTTAGCGGGGGCTCCATTGATATACTTC.

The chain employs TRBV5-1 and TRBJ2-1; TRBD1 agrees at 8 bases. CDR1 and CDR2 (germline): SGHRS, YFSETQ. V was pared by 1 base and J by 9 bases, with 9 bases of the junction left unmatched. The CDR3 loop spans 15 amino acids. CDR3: CASSLRVTGVSEQFF. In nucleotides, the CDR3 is TGCGCCAGCAGCTTGCGCGTGACAGGGGTTTCTGAGCAGTTCTTC.

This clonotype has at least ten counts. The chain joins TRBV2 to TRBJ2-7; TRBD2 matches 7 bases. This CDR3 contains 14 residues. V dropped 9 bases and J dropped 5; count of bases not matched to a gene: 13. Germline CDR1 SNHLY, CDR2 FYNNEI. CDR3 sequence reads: CASRAGRSRNEQYF. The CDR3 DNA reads TGTGCCAGTAGAGCGGGGCGGAGCAGGAACGAGCAGTACTTC.

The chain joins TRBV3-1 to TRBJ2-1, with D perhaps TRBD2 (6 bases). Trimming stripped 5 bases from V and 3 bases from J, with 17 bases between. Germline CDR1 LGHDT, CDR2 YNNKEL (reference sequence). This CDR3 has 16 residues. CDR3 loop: CASSSRAGGNYNEQFF. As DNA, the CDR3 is TGTGCCAGCAGCTCACGAGCTGGGGGGAACTACAATGAGCAGTTCTTC.

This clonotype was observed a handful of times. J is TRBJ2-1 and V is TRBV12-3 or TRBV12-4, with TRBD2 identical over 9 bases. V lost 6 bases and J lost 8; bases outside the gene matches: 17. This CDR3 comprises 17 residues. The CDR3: CASSPRVSGSDTDEQFF. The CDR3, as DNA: TGTGCCAGCAGCCCTAGGGTTAGCGGGAGTGATACCGATGAGCAGTTCTTC.